The 20 T cell receptor beta chains in this list originate from one sample, sequenced in a study of cytomegalovirus exposure and HLA in healthy donors. Clones were read by immunoSEQ multiplex PCR, and TCRdb kept only the in-frame ones, dropping some. Counted here are 200,000 to 250,000 clones, around 88% occurring once; the ten biggest clones make up over 2.5%. The sample comprised PBMCs. Receptors were obtained from a young woman in good health and CMV-seronegative.

The V gene is TRBV6-1, the J gene TRBJ2-3; 7 bases align to TRBD1. The CDR3 has 14 amino acids. The germline gives CDR1 MNHNS, CDR2 SASEGT. V trimming: 6 bases; J trimming: 4 bases; junction bases outside the gene matches: 7. The CDR3 nucleotides read TGTGCCAGCAGGGGGACAGTGGAGGCAGATACGCAGTATTTT. Translated: CASRGTVEADTQYF.

The chain combines TRBV6-5 with TRBJ2-1, with TRBD2 identical over 8 bases. The CDR3 is made up of 14 amino acids. Germline CDR1 and CDR2: MNHEY and SVGAGI. Trimming took 7 bases from V and 0 from J; bases not matched to a gene: 2. CDR3 in DNA: TGTGCCAGCAACGCGGGAGGCTCCTACAATGAGCAGTTCTTC. This gives the protein CASNAGGSYNEQFF.

The chain couples TRBV10-3 to TRBJ2-7; a possible D gene is TRBD1 (5 bases). Germline V gives CDR1 ENHRY, CDR2 SYGVKD. V was cut by 3 bases and J by 1 base, with 7 bases left in between. The CDR3 has 13 residues. The CDR3 is CAISDRQSYEQYF. CDR3 coding DNA: TGTGCCATCAGTGACAGACAGTCCTACGAGCAGTACTTC.

The chain carries TRBV5-6 and TRBJ2-7, with unresolved D. In germline, CDR1 is SGHDT, CDR2 YYEEEE. This CDR3 region has 12 residues. Trimming took off 1 base at V and 6 bases at J, with 8 bases between the two ends. The CDR3 DNA reads TGTGCCAGCAGCTTGCCTACCCTCGAGCAGTACTTC. It yields the protein CASSLPTLEQYF.

The chain couples TRBV11-2 to TRBJ2-3; 8 bases agree with TRBD1. The V and J ends lost 5 bases and 2 bases, in that order; junction bases with no gene match: 6. This CDR3 comprises 15 residues. CDR1 SGHAT and CDR2 FQNNGV come from the germline V gene. CDR3 nucleotides: TGTGCCAGCAGCCACCGGGACAGGACCACAGATACGCAGTATTTT. Encoded protein: CASSHRDRTTDTQYF.

The chain combines TRBV19 with TRBJ1-5, with D hard to call. Looked up from germline, CDR1 is LNHDA and CDR2 is SQIVND (reference sequence). This CDR3 has 15 residues. The CDR3 sequence: CAVGGGLYSNQPQHF. CDR3 bases: TGTGCAGTAGGAGGCGGTCTCTATAGCAATCAGCCCCAGCATTTT.

The rearrangement links TRBV29-1 to TRBJ2-3; 9 positions match TRBD2. Germline V lookup: CDR1 SQVTM, CDR2 ANQGSEA. CDR3 length equals 16 residues. V dropped 6 bases and J dropped 4; count of bases not matched to a gene: 14. The CDR3 loop reads CSVPSFSGSGSDTQYF. In DNA form, the CDR3 reads TGCAGCGTCCCCTCCTTTAGCGGGAGTGGGTCAGATACGCAGTATTTT.

The CDR3 loop reads CASSLDRGWEAFF. CDR3 nucleotide sequence: TGTGCCAGCAGCTTAGACCGGGGATGGGAAGCTTTCTTT. The rearrangement joins TRBV7-2 to TRBJ1-1, with D hard to call. In germline, CDR1 is SGHTA, CDR2 FQGNSA. The CDR3 is made up of 13 amino acids. V lost 1 base and J 8 bases, leaving 11 bases between the germline ends.

V and J are TRBV10-3 and TRBJ2-7; D remains unclear. Trimming took 3 bases from V and 0 from J, leaving 9 bases between them. CDR1 and CDR2 (germline): ENHRY, SYGVKD. The CDR3 is 14 amino acids. The CDR3 coding sequence is TGTGCCATCAGTGAAGCAGGTCGCTCCTACGAGCAGTACTTC. Translating it yields CAISEAGRSYEQYF.

The chain combines TRBV2 with TRBJ1-1; tentatively, D is TRBD1 (5 bases). There are 14 residues in the CDR3. The germline V gene encodes CDR1 SNHLY and CDR2 FYNNEI. V lost 8 bases, J lost 4 bases, and 17 bases lay in between. CDR3 coding DNA: TGTGCCAGCTCCATAGGGGTGGTTCGCACTGAAGCTTTCTTT. Protein product: CASSIGVVRTEAFF. The entire variable domain, with the rest obtained from reference TRBV2 and TRBJ1-1, is as follows: EPEVTQTPSHQVTQMGQEVILRCVPISNHLYFYWYRQILGQKVEFLVSFYNNEISEKSEIFDDQFSVERPDGSNFTLKIRSTKLEDSAMYFCASSIGVVRTEAFFGQGTRLTVV.

The chain couples TRBV28 to TRBJ1-1, with 8 bases aligning to TRBD1. Trimming at V came to 6 bases and at J to 7 bases, leaving 10 bases not matched to a gene. Germline CDR1 reads MDHEN; CDR2 reads SYDVKM. The CDR3 is 14 residues long. Here the CDR3 DNA reads TGTGCCAGCAGCTCGAACAGGGGGGGGATTGAAGCTTTCTTT. This translates into CASSSNRGGIEAFF.

The chain joins TRBV6-5 to TRBJ2-2; 7 bases are a match to TRBD2. The V gene's germline CDR1 is MNHEY and CDR2 SVGAGI. Trimming removed 4 bases from V and 1 base from J; junction bases left unmatched: 3. The CDR3 spans 15 residues. As DNA, the CDR3 is TGTGCCAGCAGTTCGCTAGCGGAGAACACCGGGGAGCTGTTTTTT. This translates into CASSSLAENTGELFF.

V is TRBV7-2 and J is TRBJ2-1; 8 positions agree with TRBD2. The CDR3 runs 14 residues. The junction had 3 bases not matched to a gene; V was cut back by 1 base and J by 7 bases. Germline values: CDR1 SGHTA, CDR2 FQGNSA. The CDR3 DNA follows: TGTGCCAGCAGCTTAGTCGGGGGGGAAAATGAGCAGTTCTTC. The encoded protein is CASSLVGGENEQFF.

A few counts support this clone. This rearrangement joins TRBV7-9 to TRBJ2-7; possibly TRBD2 for D (5 bases). CDR3 size: 13 residues. CDR1 and CDR2 (germline): SEHNR, FQNEAQ (reference sequence). The V end was cut by 1 base, the J end by 7 bases, with 11 bases between. The CDR3 region is CASSLVRGYEQYF. The CDR3, as DNA: TGTGCCAGCAGCTTAGTCCGGGGTTATGAGCAGTACTTC.

The V and J genes are TRBV27 and TRBJ1-1; D gene unclear. The V end lost 5 bases, the J end lost 4 bases, and 17 bases lay between the germline ends. The length of the CDR3 is 15 residues. Per germline, CDR1 MNHEY and CDR2 SMNVEV (reference sequence). CDR3 DNA sequence: TGTGCCAGCAGTCCCACGGGTTCTTGGAGCACTGAAGCTTTCTTT. The encoded protein is CASSPTGSWSTEAFF.

The chain employs TRBV9 and TRBJ2-3; D might be TRBD1 (6 bases). Per the germline V gene, CDR1 is SGDLS and CDR2 is YYNGEE. V was shortened by 3 bases and J by 2 bases, with 7 bases between the two germline ends. This CDR3 spans 13 amino acids. The CDR3 protein is CASSGDTTDTQYF. The CDR3 region has the DNA TGTGCCAGCAGCGGGGACACCACAGATACGCAGTATTTT.

CDR3: CASSPGTSKGYEQYF. The DNA of the CDR3 is TGTGCCAGCAGCCCGGGGACTAGTAAGGGATACGAGCAGTACTTC. The rearrangement uses TRBV28 and TRBJ2-7, with TRBD2 identical over 8 bases. CDR3 length: 15 amino acids. Germline CDR1 reads MDHEN; CDR2 reads SYDVKM. V shed 6 bases and J 4 bases; nucleotides not matched to a gene: 11.

V gene TRBV7-2 combines with J gene TRBJ1-2; 7 bases map to TRBD1. Germline V gene sequence: CDR1 SGHTA, CDR2 FQGNSA. The CDR3 runs 13 residues. J gave up 6 bases and V 5 bases, and 6 bases lay outside the gene matches. Written as DNA, the CDR3 is TGTGCCAGCAGCCAAGGACAGGACGATGGCTACACCTTC. Amino acids: CASSQGQDDGYTF.

A note on this clone: The sample contains more than one DNA sequence encoding this CDR3. The CDR3: CASSFGAGQETQYF. CDR3 nucleotide sequence: TGTGCCAGCAGCTTTGGGGCAGGGCAAGAGACCCAGTACTTC. J is TRBJ2-5 and V is TRBV7-6; D perhaps matches TRBD1 (5 bases). In germline, CDR1 is SGHVS, CDR2 FNYEAQ. The CDR3 runs 14 residues. V was cut by 3 bases and J by 2 bases, with 10 bases left in between.

V and J are TRBV5-6 and TRBJ1-2; D remains ambiguous. V shed 1 base and J shed 4 bases, with 11 bases lying between them. The CDR3 sequence is 14 residues long. Per germline, CDR1 SGHDT and CDR2 YYEEEE. In DNA form, the CDR3 reads TGTGCCAGCAGCTTGAGTGGCGGAGCCTATGGCTACACCTTC. It is translated as CASSLSGGAYGYTF.